The 23 T cell receptor beta chains below all came from one sample that was sequenced in a study of T cell responses to AZD1222 COVID-19 vaccine. Generated by immunoSEQ multiplex PCR, the TCRdb table keeps only in-frame clones and is missing some. The sample consists of 100,000 or so clones, 75% to 95% of them appearing once. The sequencing used peripheral blood, collected on day 0 of AZD1222 vaccination. These TCRs come from an adult in good health.

The J gene is TRBJ2-3, the V gene TRBV6-4, with TRBD2 matching over 8 bases. Trimming took 0 bases from V and 1 from J; bases not matched to a gene: 0. The CDR3 length is 15 residues. Germline loops: CDR1 MRHNA, CDR2 SNTAGT. This CDR3 reads CASSDSRGGTDTQYF. In DNA form, the CDR3 reads TGTGCCAGCAGTGACTCGCGGGGGGGCACAGATACGCAGTATTTT.

The chain recombines TRBV19 with TRBJ1-5; TRBD1 aligns across 7 bases. Germline CDR1 and CDR2: LNHDA and SQIVND (reference sequence). The CDR3 has 15 amino acids. The ends lost 6 bases at V and 5 bases at J; junction bases unmatched: 10. The DNA for the CDR3 is TGTGCCAGTAGATCCGGGGAACAGGGGTATCAGCCCCAGCATTTT. The encoded protein is CASRSGEQGYQPQHF.

The chain combines TRBV5-1 with TRBJ2-1; 10 positions match TRBD1. The CDR3 sequence is 16 residues long. Looked up from germline, CDR1 is SGHRS and CDR2 is YFSETQ. The V segment lost 3 bases and the J segment 1 base; nucleotides outside the gene matches: 4. CDR3 bases: TGCGCCAGCAGCTCACCGGGACAGGGGTCCTACAATGAGCAGTTCTTC. Translated: CASSSPGQGSYNEQFF.

For the CDR3, the DNA is TGTGCCAGCAGCTTTGGCCCAGGGAGCTCCTACGAGCAGTACTTC. It yields the protein CASSFGPGSSYEQYF. This chain uses TRBV5-6 with TRBJ2-7; D assignment may be TRBD1 or TRBD2 (5 bases each). The V end lost 2 bases, the J end lost 0 bases, and 12 bases lay between the germline ends. The CDR3 is made up of 15 amino acids. CDR1 is SGHDT and CDR2 is YYEEEE in the germline V gene.

This rearrangement joins TRBV24-1 to TRBJ1-4, with TRBD1 matching 8 bases. CDR1 and CDR2 from the germline V gene are KGHDR and SFDVKD. The CDR3 contains 15 residues. The junction had 6 bases not matched to a gene; V was cut back by 3 bases and J by 7 bases. CDR3 nucleotides: TGTGCCACCAGTGATCCGACAGGGGAGGGTGAAAAACTGTTTTTT. Its translation: CATSDPTGEGEKLFF.

The rearrangement uses TRBV7-6 and TRBJ2-2; 11 nucleotides align to TRBD2. CDR3 length: 16 residues. The ends lost 3 bases at V and 3 bases at J; junction bases unmatched: 3. Germline V gene sequence: CDR1 SGHVS, CDR2 FNYEAQ. The CDR3 DNA reads as TGTGCCAGCAGCTTGGGACTAGCGGCCTACACCGGGGAGCTGTTTTTT. Translation gives CASSLGLAAYTGELFF.

The chain recombines TRBV6-5 with TRBJ1-3; D not certain. Germline lookup yields CDR1 MNHEY and CDR2 SVGAGI. The CDR3 has 13 amino acids. Between the trimmed V and J ends, which lost 11 bases and 4 bases, there was a span of 15 bases. This chain's CDR3 is CASSVDGGNTIYF. The CDR3 DNA sequence: TGTGCCTCCAGCGTGGATGGCGGAAACACCATATATTTT.

The V and J genes are TRBV11-2 and TRBJ1-1; no clear D gene. The CDR3 spans 14 residues. CDR1 is SGHAT, CDR2 FQNNGV, per germline. The V end lost 1 base, the J end lost 3 bases, and 9 bases lay between the germline ends. The DNA for the CDR3 is TGTGCCAGCAGCTTAGTCGTCGGTGACACTGAAGCTTTCTTT. This gives the protein CASSLVVGDTEAFF.

The chain has TRBV19 and TRBJ1-5, with unresolved D. The CDR3 length is 17 residues. Germline lookup yields CDR1 LNHDA and CDR2 SQIVND (reference sequence). The ends were cut back, 1 base at V and 3 bases at J, with 16 bases in the middle. DNA for the CDR3: TGTGCCAGTAGTATAGTAGTATCGTGGGAAGCCAATCAGCCCCAGCATTTT. It codes for CASSIVVSWEANQPQHF.

This chain links TRBV7-3 with TRBJ2-7; 11 bases are a match to TRBD2. The V gene end was trimmed by 5 bases and the J gene end by 1 base; junction bases not matched to a gene: 7. Germline values: CDR1 SGHTA, CDR2 FQGTGA. The CDR3 is made up of 16 amino acids. The CDR3 sequence: CASSHHTSGGSYEQYF. The CDR3 DNA follows: TGTGCCAGCAGCCACCACACTAGCGGGGGTTCCTACGAGCAGTACTTC.

The chain has TRBV5-4 and TRBJ1-1, with TRBD1 as a possible D gene (5 bases). With 3 bases removed from V and 6 bases from J, the gap between germline ends came to 15 bases. Looked up from germline, CDR1 is SGHNT and CDR2 is YYREEE (reference sequence). This CDR3 comprises 14 residues. The CDR3 loop is CASSYKGRVPEAFF. The CDR3 DNA follows: TGTGCCAGCAGCTACAAAGGCAGGGTTCCTGAAGCTTTCTTT. Filled out from reference TRBV5-4 and TRBJ1-1, the complete variable domain reads ETGVTQSPTHLIKTRGQQVTLRCSSQSGHNTVSWYQQALGQGPQFIFQYYREEENGRGNFPPRFSGLQFPNYSSELNVNALELDDSALYLCASSYKGRVPEAFFGQGTRLTVV.

The chain carries TRBV5-8 and TRBJ1-2; the D is unclear. The CDR3 runs 18 residues. Germline CDR1 reads SGHTS; CDR2 reads YDEGEE. V was cut by 1 base and J by 0 bases, with 19 bases left in between. CDR3 sequence reads: CASSLRVWRKGANYGYTF. CDR3 nucleotide sequence: TGTGCCAGCAGCTTGAGGGTTTGGCGGAAGGGAGCTAACTATGGCTACACCTTC. Looking up the rest from reference TRBV5-8 and TRBJ1-2 gives the full variable domain: EAGVTQSPTHLIKTRGQQATLRCSPISGHTSVYWYQQALGLGLQFLLWYDEGEERNRGNFPPRFSGRQFPNYSSELNVNALELEDSALYLCASSLRVWRKGANYGYTFGSGTRLTVV.

This clone was picked up one time. The chain uses TRBV5-8 and TRBJ2-5; 11 nucleotides agree with TRBD2. The CDR3 has 16 residues. Germline CDR1 reads SGHTS; CDR2 reads YDEGEE. V lost 2 bases and J lost 5; bases outside the gene matches: 8. For the CDR3, the DNA is TGTGCCAGCAGCTTTGGGTCTTTAGCGGGAGGGGAGACCCAGTACTTC. Protein sequence: CASSFGSLAGGETQYF.

The CDR3 bases are TGTGCCAGCCGGGGACAGGGTGGCCCCTACGAGCAGTACTTC. Translating gives CASRGQGGPYEQYF. V and J are TRBV5-4 and TRBJ2-7; 9 bases fit TRBD1. Germline values: CDR1 SGHNT, CDR2 YYREEE (reference sequence). The trim removed 7 bases at V and 2 bases at J, leaving 7 bases unmatched. CDR3 length: 14 residues.

This chain connects TRBV6-4 to TRBJ2-1; D assignment may be TRBD1 or TRBD2 (5 bases each). The CDR3 has 15 residues. The V and J ends lost 0 bases and 3 bases respectively, with 9 bases between them. Germline CDR1 is MRHNA and CDR2 is SNTAGT. CDR3 DNA sequence: TGTGCCAGCAGTGACTCGATTGGGGGCTACAATGAGCAGTTCTTC. Translating it yields CASSDSIGGYNEQFF.

The rearrangement joins TRBV6-6 to TRBJ1-1; TRBD1 matches 8 bases. CDR3 length equals 13 residues. Germline V CDR1 and CDR2: MNHNY, SVGAGI (reference sequence). V shed 6 bases, J shed 6 bases, and the junction held 6 bases outside the gene matches. The CDR3 nucleotides read TGTGCCAGCAGCAGACAGGGGCTCGCTGAAGCTTTCTTT. As protein: CASSRQGLAEAFF.

V and J are TRBV12-3 or TRBV12-4 and TRBJ1-1, with a weak D call TRBD1 (5 bases). This CDR3 has 13 residues. The V gene lost 7 bases and the J gene lost 6 bases, with 15 bases spanning the gap. The CDR3, as DNA: TGTGCCAGCAACTATTTCCGGGACGCTGAAGCTTTCTTT. It specifies CASNYFRDAEAFF.

This clone was seen only a few times. The chain combines TRBV4-2 with TRBJ1-3, with D uncertain. Trimming took off 1 base at V and 4 bases at J, with 8 bases between the two ends. Germline V gene lookup returns CDR1 LGHNA and CDR2 YNFKEQ. The CDR3 covers 14 residues. The DNA of the CDR3 is TGTGCCAGCAGCCAAGTTCCACGGGGAAACACCATATATTTT. It yields the protein CASSQVPRGNTIYF.

The genes are TRBV10-1 and TRBJ1-6; unclear D gene. V was trimmed by 2 bases and J by 5 bases, leaving 4 bases between them. Germline lookup yields CDR1 WNHNN and CDR2 SYGVQD (reference sequence). The CDR3 contains 13 residues. CDR3 DNA: TGCGCCAGCAGTGAGGGAGATAATTCACCCCTCCACTTT. This sequence encodes CASSEGDNSPLHF.

The chain couples TRBV12-3 or TRBV12-4 to TRBJ2-5; D is unresolved. Trimming took off 0 bases at V and 2 bases at J, with 4 bases between the two ends. The CDR3 consists of 13 residues. The chain's CDR3 is CASSLAQQETQYF. DNA of the CDR3: TGTGCCAGCAGTTTAGCGCAGCAAGAGACCCAGTACTTC.

CDR3 sequence: CASKLGTGTGTYEQYF. The CDR3 DNA is TGTGCCAGTAAACTTGGGACCGGGACAGGGACGTACGAGCAGTACTTC. The V call is TRBV19, the J call TRBJ2-7, with 9 bases fitting TRBD1. The ends lost 7 bases at V and 4 bases at J; junction bases unmatched: 14. The CDR3 loop spans 16 amino acids. Germline CDR1 and CDR2: LNHDA and SQIVND (reference sequence).

The chain carries TRBV28 and TRBJ2-7; TRBD2 matches 7 bases. The germline V gene has CDR1 MDHEN and CDR2 SYDVKM. The length of the CDR3 is 17 residues. V was pared by 4 bases and J by 0 bases, with 12 bases of the junction left unmatched. The CDR3 DNA reads TGTGCCAGCAGTTCCGCCTCACTAGCGACGAACTCCTACGAGCAGTACTTC. Its translation is CASSSASLATNSYEQYF.

The J gene is TRBJ1-4, the V gene TRBV19; D remains ambiguous. CDR1 LNHDA and CDR2 SQIVND come from the germline V gene (reference sequence). The CDR3 covers 14 residues. Deletions cut 6 bases from V and 3 bases from J, with 11 bases between. The CDR3 here is CASSTEGANEKLFF. The DNA of the CDR3 is TGTGCCAGTAGCACAGAGGGAGCTAATGAAAAACTGTTTTTT.